This is a list of T cell receptor beta chains from one sample in a study of OX40 agonist ivuxolimab in advanced cancers. TCRdb's table, derived via immunoSEQ multiplex PCR, lists solely in-frame clones and lacks some. Altogether 80,000 to 100,000 clones are present, 80% to 95% being singletons, with the ten largest covering around 1.6%. The material sequenced was CD4+ or CD8+ T cells sorted from blood, taken in a trial of the OX40 agonist ivuxolimab. The receptor source for this set is an adult with an advanced solid tumor such as melanoma, head and neck, liver or kidney cancer. Both conserved end residues are part of each CDR3. The order of the fields is CDR3 DNA, CDR3 protein, clone size, D gene, V gene, J gene. The D gene is left open where the match is weak. Size is omitted from some rows. Given values are once, few, many or a class for expanded clones.

DNA: TGTGCCAGCAGCTTAGGGGTTGGGTCCTCCAACAATCAGCCCCAGCATTTT; CDR3: CASSLGVGSSNNQPQHF; size: -; D: -; V: TRBV7-8; J: TRBJ1-5
DNA: TGCAGCGCCCGGAGGGGAAACGGACCCGGAATGGGAAAGCAGTACTTC; CDR3: CSARRGNGPGMGKQYF; size: -; D: -; V: TRBV29-1; J: TRBJ2-7
DNA: TGTGCCAGCAGTTCCAGCGGGAGGGCTTCCTACAATGAGCAGTTCTTC; CDR3: CASSSSGRASYNEQFF; size: -; D: TRBD2; V: TRBV7-2; J: TRBJ2-1
DNA: TGTGCCAGCAGTTTATTGAGGGGTCACCAGCCCCAGCATTTT; CDR3: CASSLLRGHQPQHF; size: -; D: -; V: TRBV28; J: TRBJ1-5
DNA: TGTGCCATCGCAGGCAGGCTCGACACTGAAGCTTTCTTT; CDR3: CAIAGRLDTEAFF; size: -; D: -; V: TRBV10-3; J: TRBJ1-1
DNA: TGCGCCAGCAGCCAAAGAGAGACAGGGGTAGCTTTCTTT; CDR3: CASSQRETGVAFF; size: -; D: TRBD1; V: TRBV4-3; J: TRBJ1-1
DNA: TGTGCCAGCAGCTTGGCGAACAGGGGGCAGTGGGTGAAGGTCTTC; CDR3: CASSLANRGQWVKVF; size: -; D: TRBD1; V: TRBV5-6; J: TRBJ2-1
DNA: TGTGCCACCAGCAGAGATTTGACTAGCGGGAGTTACGAGCAGTACTTC; CDR3: CATSRDLTSGSYEQYF; size: once; D: TRBD2; V: TRBV15; J: TRBJ2-7
DNA: TGTGCCAGCAGCCCACGGACAGGGGCGAACACTGAAGCTTTCTTT; CDR3: CASSPRTGANTEAFF; size: -; D: TRBD1; V: TRBV9; J: TRBJ1-1
DNA: TGCGCCAGCAGCCGAACAGAGGCTAATGAAAAACTGTTTTTT; CDR3: CASSRTEANEKLFF; size: -; D: -; V: TRBV10-2; J: TRBJ1-4
DNA: TGTGCCAGCAGCTCTCAATCGACCGGGGAGCTGTTTTTT; CDR3: CASSSQSTGELFF; size: few; D: -; V: TRBV7-3; J: TRBJ2-2
DNA: TGTGCCAGCTCTGACAGGGGGCGTCAAAACATTCAGTACTTC; CDR3: CASSDRGRQNIQYF; size: -; D: TRBD1; V: TRBV19; J: TRBJ2-4
DNA: TGTGCCAGCAGCTTAGGACTAGCGGGAGGAGGCTACGAGCAGTACTTC; CDR3: CASSLGLAGGGYEQYF; size: -; D: TRBD2; V: TRBV11-2; J: TRBJ2-7
DNA: TGTATGAGCGGGAGGTCGGGCTACGAGCAGTACTTC; CDR3: CMSGRSGYEQYF; size: -; D: TRBD2; V: TRBV6-5; J: TRBJ2-7
DNA: TGTGCCAGCAGGCTAGCGGGAGGGCGCTACGAGCAGTACTTC; CDR3: CASRLAGGRYEQYF; size: -; D: TRBD2; V: TRBV5-4; J: TRBJ2-7
DNA: TGTGCCAGCACCGACCCAGGGGTGGATTGTGAGACCCAGTACTTC; CDR3: CASTDPGVDCETQYF; size: -; D: -; V: TRBV27; J: TRBJ2-5
DNA: TGTGCCAGCAGCTTGGGTGGCGGGAGTACCTACGAGCAGTACTTC; CDR3: CASSLGGGSTYEQYF; size: -; D: TRBD2; V: TRBV5-8; J: TRBJ2-7
DNA: TGTGCCAGCAGTACGTCATATGACTTACGATCCACAGATACGCAGTATTTT; CDR3: CASSTSYDLRSTDTQYF; size: -; D: -; V: TRBV28; J: TRBJ2-3
DNA: TGTGCCAGTAGTATACAGGGATTTAACTATGGCTACACCTTC; CDR3: CASSIQGFNYGYTF; size: -; D: -; V: TRBV19; J: TRBJ1-2
DNA: TGTGCCAGCAGCTTAGACCCCGGGCTAGCCAGGGAGCAGTACTTC; CDR3: CASSLDPGLAREQYF; size: -; D: -; V: TRBV11-3; J: TRBJ2-7
DNA: TGTGCCAGCAGTTTGGGAGGAGGACAGGGCCAAGAGACCCAGTACTTC; CDR3: CASSLGGGQGQETQYF; size: -; D: TRBD1; V: TRBV28; J: TRBJ2-5
DNA: TGTGCCACCAGCAGAGATCTCGGGCGAGGGATCCCCTATGGCTACACCTTC; CDR3: CATSRDLGRGIPYGYTF; size: -; D: -; V: TRBV15; J: TRBJ1-2
DNA: TGCGCCAGCAGCTTGGCCGGGAGCTCCTATAATTCACCCCTCCACTTT; CDR3: CASSLAGSSYNSPLHF; size: -; D: -; V: TRBV5-1; J: TRBJ1-6
DNA: TGTGCCAGCAGTTACTCCGGACTAGCGGGAATCCATGAGCAGTTCTTC; CDR3: CASSYSGLAGIHEQFF; size: -; D: TRBD2; V: TRBV6-6; J: TRBJ2-1
DNA: TGTGCCAGCAGCCGAAGAAGCCGACAGGGGGTAGAGACCCAGTACTTC; CDR3: CASSRRSRQGVETQYF; size: -; D: TRBD1; V: TRBV11-3; J: TRBJ2-5
DNA: TGTGCCAGCAGCCGCTCGAGGGCCTCCCAAGAGACCCAGTACTTC; CDR3: CASSRSRASQETQYF; size: -; D: -; V: TRBV6-5; J: TRBJ2-5
DNA: TGTGCCAGTACCATAGGCAGGATTGGCCTATCTTCCTACGAGCAGTACTTC; CDR3: CASTIGRIGLSSYEQYF; size: once; D: -; V: TRBV19; J: TRBJ2-7
DNA: TGTGCCTCCCAGGAGAACACTGAAGCTTTCTTT; CDR3: CASQENTEAFF; size: few; D: -; V: TRBV10-3; J: TRBJ1-1
DNA: TGTGCCAGCAAGGTGGACATTTTGGTGACCGGGGAGCTGTTTTTT; CDR3: CASKVDILVTGELFF; size: -; D: -; V: TRBV9; J: TRBJ2-2
DNA: TGTGCCAGCATTACAGGGGATCGGTATGGCTACACCTTC; CDR3: CASITGDRYGYTF; size: -; D: TRBD1; V: TRBV28; J: TRBJ1-2
DNA: TGTGCCAGCATTCGGACAGGGGGAACTGGCAATGAGCAGTTCTTC; CDR3: CASIRTGGTGNEQFF; size: -; D: TRBD1; V: TRBV6-6; J: TRBJ2-1
DNA: TGTGCCAGCAGTTTCTTCGCTAGCGGGAAAGAGACCCAGTACTTC; CDR3: CASSFFASGKETQYF; size: -; D: TRBD2; V: TRBV28; J: TRBJ2-5
DNA: TGTGCCAGCAGGGGAACAGGGGGTAATTACAATGAGCAGTTCTTC; CDR3: CASRGTGGNYNEQFF; size: once; D: TRBD1; V: TRBV7-2; J: TRBJ2-1
DNA: TGTGCCAGCAGCGAGGGACAGGGGGTCTACGAGCAGTACTTC; CDR3: CASSEGQGVYEQYF; size: -; D: TRBD1; V: TRBV28; J: TRBJ2-7
DNA: TGCGCCAGCAGCCAAGAATCCGGTCCGGGTACGCAGTATTTT; CDR3: CASSQESGPGTQYF; size: -; D: -; V: TRBV4-1; J: TRBJ2-3
DNA: TGCAGTGCTCCAAGAGGAGATACGCAGTATTTT; CDR3: CSAPRGDTQYF; size: -; D: -; V: TRBV20-1; J: TRBJ2-3
DNA: TGTGCCAGCAGCGTAGGACAGAAATATGAAAAACTGTTTTTT; CDR3: CASSVGQKYEKLFF; size: -; D: -; V: TRBV9; J: TRBJ1-4
DNA: TGTGCCAGCAGCGGAGGACGTCCATATGGCTACACCTTC; CDR3: CASSGGRPYGYTF; size: -; D: -; V: TRBV2; J: TRBJ1-2
DNA: TGTGCCTGGAGCCTACCCCCCCTCGTCGAGCAGTACTTC; CDR3: CAWSLPPLVEQYF; size: -; D: -; V: TRBV30; J: TRBJ2-7